The 10 T cell receptor beta chains reported below all come from one sample, sequenced in a study of beta chain features in type 1 diabetes. The entirety of the isolated RNA underwent reverse transcription, so expressed TCRB transcripts were sequenced. TCRdb's table, derived via immunoSEQ multiplex PCR, lists solely in-frame clones and lacks some. The sample holds some 900,000 clones, about a sixth seen once. Sequencing used naive CD4+ T cells from blood. The source of these receptors is a woman aged 18-29 years in good health.

The rearrangement joins TRBV9 to TRBJ2-7; no reliable D call. This CDR3 comprises 15 residues. Germline CDR1 is SGDLS and CDR2 is YYNGEE. Trimming removed 0 bases from V and 0 bases from J, with 10 bases in between. The CDR3 DNA is TGTGCCAGCAGCGTAGGTGTGGTAGCCTCCTACGAGCAGTACTTC. Translated, it gives CASSVGVVASYEQYF.

The V and J genes are TRBV5-5 and TRBJ1-4; 9 bases align to TRBD1. The germline CDR1 and CDR2 sequences are SGHKS and YYEKEE (reference sequence). The CDR3 contains 16 residues. With 1 base clipped from V and 5 bases from J, the junction kept 6 bases outside the gene matches. CDR3 protein: CASSLFPGTGNEKLFF. The CDR3 DNA follows: TGTGCCAGCAGCTTGTTTCCCGGGACAGGGAATGAAAAACTGTTTTTT.

CDR3 sequence: CASSGQGAREAFF. The CDR3 region has the DNA TGTGCCAGCAGCGGACAGGGGGCCCGTGAAGCTTTCTTT. The chain couples TRBV9 to TRBJ1-1; 10 bases line up with TRBD1. V was clipped by 3 bases and J by 7 bases; unmatched bases: 3. Germline-derived CDR1 and CDR2 are SGDLS and YYNGEE. This CDR3 contains 13 residues.

The rearrangement uses TRBV28 and TRBJ2-2; TRBD1 matches at 10 bases. The length of the CDR3 is 15 residues. The J segment lost 5 bases and the V segment lost 5 bases, leaving 5 bases of the junction unmatched. The germline CDR1 and CDR2 sequences are MDHEN and SYDVKM. The CDR3 sequence: CASSASGQGTGELFF. CDR3 nucleotides: TGTGCCAGCAGTGCCTCGGGACAGGGGACCGGGGAGCTGTTTTTT.

This clone has a handful of counts. The chain couples TRBV7-2 to TRBJ2-3; TRBD2 agrees at 12 bases. The CDR3 is made up of 16 amino acids. V shed 10 bases and J 3 bases; nucleotides not matched to a gene: 11. Germline V gene data show CDR1 as SGHTA and CDR2 as FQGNSA. The DNA for the CDR3 is TGTGCCACAAAACCCTCGACTAGCGGGAGAACAGATACGCAGTATTTT. It specifies CATKPSTSGRTDTQYF.

There are a few counts of this clone. This chain links TRBV28 with TRBJ1-2; 7 bases are shared with TRBD1. The germline V gene has CDR1 MDHEN and CDR2 SYDVKM. Losses at the gene ends were 6 bases for V and 4 bases for J; bases not matched to a gene: 8. The CDR3 covers 14 residues. The chain's CDR3 is CASRRSGQPYGYTF. In DNA form, the CDR3 reads TGTGCCAGCAGACGATCGGGACAGCCCTATGGCTACACCTTC.

The gene calls are TRBV7-2 and TRBJ1-5, with 7 bases aligning to TRBD1. There are 17 residues in the CDR3. V gave up 1 base and J gave up 6 bases; unmatched junction bases: 12. Germline lookup yields CDR1 SGHTA and CDR2 FQGNSA. CDR3 DNA: TGTGCCAGCAGCTTAGAACGTATACAGGGGTGGGGTCAGCCCCAGCATTTT. It codes for CASSLERIQGWGQPQHF.

This clone appeared a few times. Other nucleotide sequences from this sample produce the same CDR3. The V call is TRBV7-9, the J call TRBJ2-5; tentative D call: TRBD1 (6 bases). Germline V gene data show CDR1 as SEHNR and CDR2 as FQNEAQ (reference sequence). V was trimmed by 3 bases and J by 4 bases, leaving 9 bases between them. The CDR3 runs 13 residues. The CDR3: CASSFGRGETQYF. In DNA, the CDR3 is TGTGCCAGCAGCTTCGGCAGGGGAGAGACCCAGTACTTC.

V gene TRBV9 combines with J gene TRBJ2-7; D gene ambiguous. Trimming shortened V by 0 bases and J by 0 bases, and 7 bases separated the two germline ends. The CDR3 runs 14 residues. CDR1 is SGDLS, CDR2 YYNGEE, per germline. Here the CDR3 reads CASSVGGFSYEQYF. CDR3 in DNA: TGTGCCAGCAGCGTAGGCGGTTTCTCCTACGAGCAGTACTTC.

The rearrangement uses TRBV28 and TRBJ1-2; no reliable D call. Germline CDR1 and CDR2: MDHEN and SYDVKM. The V end lost 2 bases, the J end lost 6 bases, and 7 bases lay between the germline ends. This CDR3 is built from 12 residues. The CDR3, as DNA: TGTGCCAGCAGTTTACGGGCGGATGGCTACACCTTC. This gives the protein CASSLRADGYTF.